Following are 17 T cell receptor beta chains from one sample sequenced in a study of T cell responses to AZD1222 COVID-19 vaccine. Clones were read by immunoSEQ multiplex PCR, and TCRdb kept only the in-frame ones, dropping some. The data contain some 120,000 clones, roughly 87% of them singletons. The input for sequencing was peripheral blood, taken on day 0 of AZD1222 vaccination. The receptor set was obtained from an adult in good health.

V gene TRBV5-1 combines with J gene TRBJ2-2; D might be TRBD1 or TRBD2, each matching 5 bases. Germline V lookup: CDR1 SGHRS, CDR2 YFSETQ. The CDR3 consists of 16 residues. Trimming pared 4 bases from V and 4 bases from J, leaving 17 bases between. DNA of the CDR3: TGCGCCAGCAGCCGTAGACAGAGGAGGAGCACCGGGGAGCTGTTTTTT. Residues: CASSRRQRRSTGELFF.

The chain has TRBV18 and TRBJ1-1; no clear D. V was clipped by 0 bases and J by 0 bases, with 11 bases between them. The V gene's germline CDR1 is KGHSH and CDR2 LQKENI. The CDR3 runs to 16 residues. The CDR3 bases are TGTGCCAGCTCACCACCGGTAAGATTAATGAACACTGAAGCTTTCTTT. Residues: CASSPPVRLMNTEAFF.

The chain combines TRBV5-1 with TRBJ1-2; unclear D gene. V shed 0 bases and J shed 6 bases, with 24 bases lying between them. Germline V gene lookup returns CDR1 SGHRS and CDR2 YFSETQ. There are 18 residues in the CDR3. Here the CDR3 reads CASSLAPILVSQLHGYTF. The DNA for the CDR3 is TGCGCCAGCAGCTTGGCCCCGATTTTAGTATCGCAACTACATGGCTACACCTTC.

This chain joins TRBV4-3 and TRBJ2-1; tentative D call: TRBD2 (6 bases). V lost 4 bases, J lost 6 bases, and 16 bases lay in between. Germline V gene sequence: CDR1 LGHNA, CDR2 YSLEER. CDR3 length: 15 amino acids. The CDR3 bases are TGCGCCAGCAGCCCCTCTGAGACTAGATTCAATGAGCAGTTCTTC. This translates into CASSPSETRFNEQFF.

This chain joins TRBV5-5 and TRBJ2-7; no definite D call. CDR1 is SGHKS and CDR2 is YYEKEE in the germline V gene (reference sequence). Trimming left V 2 bases short and J 2 bases short, with 2 bases between. The CDR3 runs to 11 residues. Written as DNA, the CDR3 is TGTGCCAGCAGCTTAACCTACGAGCAGTACTTC. Translating it yields CASSLTYEQYF. The whole variable domain, filled in from reference TRBV5-5 and TRBJ2-7, reads DAGVTQSPTHLIKTRGQQVTLRCSPISGHKSVSWYQQVLGQGPQFIFQYYEKEERGRGNFPDRFSARQFPNYSSELNVNALLLGDSALYLCASSLTYEQYFGPGTRLTVT.

The chain has TRBV9 and TRBJ2-2; the D is unclear. CDR3 size: 13 residues. Germline V CDR1 and CDR2: SGDLS, YYNGEE. Trimming cost V 0 bases and J 4 bases, with 4 bases left between them. This CDR3 reads CASSVVITGELFF. As DNA, the CDR3 is TGTGCCAGCAGCGTAGTGATCACCGGGGAGCTGTTTTTT. The full variable domain, with the rest looked up from reference TRBV9 and TRBJ2-2, is DSGVTQTPKHLITATGQRVTLRCSPRSGDLSVYWYQQSLDQGLQFLIQYYNGEERAKGNILERFSAQQFPDLHSELNLSSLELGDSALYFCASSVVITGELFFGEGSRLTVL.

The V call is TRBV15, the J call TRBJ2-7, with D perhaps being TRBD1 or TRBD2 (6 bases each). The CDR3 covers 17 residues. V was clipped by 7 bases and J by 2 bases, with 24 bases between them. Germline loops: CDR1 LNHNV, CDR2 YYDKDF (reference sequence). CDR3 DNA sequence: TGTGCCACCATTGGGGGGCAGGGGTTGCGCGGGGCCTACGAGCAGTACTTC. This sequence encodes CATIGGQGLRGAYEQYF.

This chain connects TRBV5-1 to TRBJ1-4, with a possible D match to TRBD1 (6 bases). This CDR3 spans 14 amino acids. Germline lookup yields CDR1 SGHRS and CDR2 YFSETQ. The V and J ends lost 1 base and 8 bases respectively, with 12 bases between them. The CDR3: CASSLSTGKEKLFF. CDR3 DNA sequence: TGCGCCAGCAGCTTGAGTACAGGGAAAGAAAAACTGTTTTTT.

For this clone: Other DNA sequences of this sample code for an identical CDR3. This rearrangement joins TRBV3-1 (or the pseudogene TRBV3-2) to TRBJ2-7, with D uncertain. CDR3 length equals 11 residues. Deletions cut 3 bases from V and 2 bases from J, with 2 bases between. The V gene's germline CDR1 is LGHDT and CDR2 YNNKEL (reference sequence). The CDR3 nucleotides read TGTGCCAGCAGCCAGGCCTACGAGCAGTACTTC. The encoded protein is CASSQAYEQYF.

The chain recombines TRBV7-6 with TRBJ1-1, with TRBD1 identical over 8 bases. This CDR3 has 16 amino acids. Per germline, CDR1 SGHVS and CDR2 FNYEAQ. J was trimmed by 10 bases and V by 5 bases; bases with no gene match: 18. The CDR3 sequence is CASSPGGEGQAAGAFF. The CDR3 DNA follows: TGTGCCAGCAGCCCCGGGGGGGAGGGACAGGCCGCCGGAGCTTTCTTT.

J is TRBJ1-5 and V is TRBV6-5, with D possibly TRBD1 on 6 matching bases. Per germline, CDR1 MNHEY and CDR2 SVGAGI. The length of the CDR3 is 13 residues. Trimming shortened V by 8 bases and J by 8 bases, and 16 bases separated the two germline ends. The CDR3 nucleotides are TGTGCCAGCGACAGGACCCCTGAGGAGCCCCAGCATTTT. Protein sequence: CASDRTPEEPQHF.

The chain combines TRBV5-1 with TRBJ2-7, with 10 bases lining up with TRBD1. With 0 bases clipped from V and 9 bases from J, the junction kept 6 bases outside the gene matches. This CDR3 region has 14 residues. Per the germline V gene, CDR1 is SGHRS and CDR2 is YFSETQ. In DNA form, the CDR3 reads TGCGCCAGCAGCTTGGCGGGACAGGGGAGTTTGCAGTACTTC. This translates into CASSLAGQGSLQYF. The variable domain in full, completed from reference TRBV5-1 and TRBJ2-7, reads KAGVTQTPRYLIKTRGQQVTLSCSPISGHRSVSWYQQTPGQGLQFLFEYFSETQRNKGNFPGRFSGRQFSNSRSEMNVSTLELGDSALYLCASSLAGQGSLQYFGPGTRLTVT.

The gene calls are TRBV4-3 and TRBJ1-1; 8 nucleotides agree with TRBD1. The CDR3 runs to 14 residues. From germline, CDR1 is LGHNA and CDR2 YSLEER. Losses at the gene ends were 8 bases for V and 3 bases for J; bases not matched to a gene: 8. The CDR3 region is CASGPGTGDTEAFF. The CDR3 DNA sequence: TGCGCCAGCGGCCCCGGGACAGGAGACACTGAAGCTTTCTTT.

The chain is built from TRBV6-5 and TRBJ2-7; a possible D gene is TRBD1 (6 bases). The CDR3 is 14 residues long. Germline values: CDR1 MNHEY, CDR2 SVGAGI. V was clipped by 3 bases and J by 3 bases, with 12 bases between them. The CDR3 reads CASSYPEGGYEQYF. CDR3 sequence (DNA): TGTGCCAGCAGTTATCCGGAAGGGGGCTACGAGCAGTACTTC.

In nucleotides, the CDR3 is TGTGCCAGCAGCTTGGCTCGCCAGTACTTCAACGAGCAGTACTTC. This codes for CASSLARQYFNEQYF. J is TRBJ2-7 and V is TRBV5-4; D remains ambiguous. Trimming took 0 bases from V and 5 from J, leaving 15 bases between them. This CDR3 region has 15 residues. The germline gives CDR1 SGHNT, CDR2 YYREEE (reference sequence).

The rearrangement links TRBV4-2 to TRBJ2-7; D is perhaps TRBD1 (5 bases). Trimming removed 0 bases at V and 1 base at J, with 13 bases between. Per germline, CDR1 LGHNA and CDR2 YNFKEQ. CDR3 length: 16 residues. For the CDR3, the DNA is TGTGCCAGCAGCCAAGAAGTAAGCCAGGGTTCCTACGAGCAGTACTTC. Encoded protein: CASSQEVSQGSYEQYF.

As concerns this clone: Other DNA sequences within the sample encode an identical CDR3. V is TRBV2 and J is TRBJ1-5, with 8 bases lining up with TRBD1. This CDR3 contains 13 residues. From germline, CDR1 is SNHLY and CDR2 FYNNEI. V trimming: 5 bases; J trimming: 5 bases; junction bases outside the gene matches: 2. The CDR3 nucleotides read TGTGCCAGCAGTCCAGGGGGCGATCAGCCCCAGCATTTT. This codes for CASSPGGDQPQHF.